This passage covers 13 T cell receptor beta chains from one sample sequenced in a study of blood T cell repertoires in COVID-19. This table comes from immunoSEQ multiplex PCR, and its TCRdb copy is limited to in-frame clones, with some not included. The sample shows some 220,000 clones, approximately 80% of them seen only once. The specimen was peripheral blood. The receptors derive from a human donor in a cohort sampled during active COVID-19.

This chain uses TRBV5-5 with TRBJ2-2, with unresolved D. The CDR3 sequence is 13 residues long. Germline lookup yields CDR1 SGHKS and CDR2 YYEKEE (reference sequence). The ends were cut back, 6 bases at V and 1 base at J, with 7 bases in the middle. The CDR3, as DNA: TGTGCCAGCACCCCAATGAACACCGGGGAGCTGTTTTTT. Translated: CASTPMNTGELFF.

The genes are TRBV5-8 and TRBJ2-7, with a weak D call TRBD1 (6 bases). The CDR3 totals 15 residues. Germline V lookup: CDR1 SGHTS, CDR2 YDEGEE. Trimming shortened V by 2 bases and J by 0 bases, and 12 bases separated the two germline ends. Here the CDR3 reads CASSFQGLSSYEQYF. The CDR3 nucleotides are TGTGCCAGCAGCTTCCAGGGGCTTAGCTCCTACGAGCAGTACTTC.

The chain employs TRBV7-2 and TRBJ1-2; D not resolved. The V gene's germline CDR1 is SGHTA and CDR2 FQGNSA. V lost 1 base and J 7 bases, leaving 13 bases between the germline ends. There are 14 residues in the CDR3. This CDR3 reads CASSLGAGSSGYTF. In nucleotides, the CDR3 is TGTGCCAGCAGCTTAGGGGCAGGCTCCAGTGGCTACACCTTC.

The chain combines TRBV3-1 (or the pseudogene TRBV3-2) with TRBJ2-7, with D possibly matching TRBD1 (6 bases). Germline CDR1 is LGHDT and CDR2 is YNNKEL (reference sequence). This CDR3 spans 15 amino acids. V was trimmed by 2 bases and J by 0 bases, leaving 11 bases between them. The CDR3: CASSQSSRGSYEQYF. CDR3 bases: TGTGCCAGCAGCCAATCATCCAGGGGCTCCTACGAGCAGTACTTC.

This clone was observed a single time. The gene calls are TRBV19 and TRBJ1-5, with D unresolved. The germline V gene encodes CDR1 LNHDA and CDR2 SQIVND (reference sequence). The V end lost 7 bases, the J end lost 4 bases, and 17 bases lay between the germline ends. The length of the CDR3 is 15 residues. The CDR3 region has the DNA TGTGCCAGTACCGAAAAGCGAGGGAGGAATCAGCCCCAGCATTTT. It codes for CASTEKRGRNQPQHF.

The gene calls are TRBV7-9 and TRBJ1-5, with 9 bases matching TRBD1. The CDR3 loop spans 14 amino acids. Germline CDR1 is SEHNR and CDR2 is FQNEAQ (reference sequence). V lost 6 bases and J lost 6; bases outside the gene matches: 6. In nucleotides, the CDR3 is TGTGCCAGCAGTTCCGGGACAGGGTTTCAGCCCCAGCATTTT. Translated: CASSSGTGFQPQHF.

This chain links TRBV6-2 or TRBV6-3 with TRBJ2-7; TRBD1 matches 8 bases. V shed 5 bases and J 1 base; nucleotides not matched to a gene: 4. The CDR3 is 14 residues long. Germline CDR1 MNHEY, CDR2 SVGEGT. CDR3 nucleotide sequence: TGTGCCAGCAGTACAAGGACAGGGTCCTACGAGCAGTACTTC. It specifies CASSTRTGSYEQYF.

The chain recombines TRBV9 with TRBJ2-5, with 7 nucleotides matching TRBD1. Germline loops: CDR1 SGDLS, CDR2 YYNGEE. The CDR3 is made up of 16 amino acids. Losses at the gene ends were 4 bases for V and 5 bases for J; bases not matched to a gene: 14. The CDR3 bases are TGTGCCAGCAGCCCGGGTGAAGGGGGCGCATCGGAGACCCAGTACTTC. Its translation is CASSPGEGGASETQYF.

The chain carries TRBV6-1 and TRBJ2-7; D is unclear. The germline V gene encodes CDR1 MNHNS and CDR2 SASEGT. The CDR3 is 14 amino acids. V was trimmed by 1 base and J by 0 bases, leaving 7 bases between them. In nucleotides, the CDR3 is TGTGCCAGCAGTGAAGACCCCAGCTCCTACGAGCAGTACTTC. Translated, it gives CASSEDPSSYEQYF.

DNA for the CDR3: TGTGCCAGCAGCTCAGGGGTAGCTAGCTATTACGAGACCCAGTACTTC. Its translation: CASSSGVASYYETQYF. The genes are TRBV7-2 and TRBJ2-5; perhaps TRBD1 as D (6 bases). The V gene's germline CDR1 is SGHTA and CDR2 FQGNSA. This CDR3 region has 16 residues. Trimming left V 4 bases short and J 5 bases short, with 20 bases between.

The chain employs TRBV5-6 and TRBJ1-6; D perhaps matches TRBD1 (6 bases). V shed 3 bases and J shed 0 bases, with 19 bases lying between them. The length of the CDR3 is 19 residues. The V gene's germline CDR1 is SGHDT and CDR2 YYEEEE. CDR3 region: CASSWGPQSPFSYNSPLHF. CDR3 DNA sequence: TGTGCCAGCAGCTGGGGGCCTCAGAGTCCCTTCTCCTATAATTCACCCCTCCACTTT.

The chain employs TRBV7-2 and TRBJ2-2; 10 positions match TRBD2. The germline CDR1 and CDR2 sequences are SGHTA and FQGNSA. The CDR3 consists of 14 residues. Trimming at V came to 7 bases and at J to 6 bases, leaving 5 bases not matched to a gene. This CDR3 reads CASKEAGGPGELFF. In DNA, the CDR3 is TGTGCCAGCAAGGAAGCGGGAGGGCCCGGGGAGCTGTTTTTT.

This rearrangement joins TRBV7-6 to TRBJ1-3, with D hard to call. Germline assignment: CDR1 SGHVS and CDR2 FNYEAQ. There are 16 residues in the CDR3. Trimming left V 3 bases short and J 0 bases short, with 12 bases between. CDR3 sequence: CASSLRRTVSGNTIYF. DNA for the CDR3: TGTGCCAGCAGCTTGCGACGAACAGTCTCTGGAAACACCATATATTTT.